The T cell receptor (beta chain) described here comes from a study of T cell repertoires in cytomegalovirus infection. Turning to the study itself: Matching HLA type, along with CMV infection, was indicated by public TCR beta signatures.

The CDR3 is made up of 15 amino acids. The ends were cut back, 7 bases at V and 0 bases at J, with 10 bases in the middle. Looked up from germline, CDR1 is MNHEY and CDR2 is SVGAGI. TCRdb processed the reads anew with MiXCR; each CDR3 protein has one entry. The table includes 150,000 to 200,000 distinct CDR3 sequences, 15% to 20% detected once. Concerning this clonotype itself: The antigen is not known.

The study's findings and limits: Dominating the ex vivo response were TCR beta clonotypes that were CMV-specific and HLA-C-restricted. CMV carriers having the relevant HLA were flagged by cumulative public TCR beta family frequency.

Specimen: PBMCs. The chain joins TRBV6-5 to TRBJ2-6, with D perhaps TRBD1 (6 bases). The origin of this receptor is a human donor in good health (CMV status not recorded). Some clones in this sample may be carry-over from other donors' samples. The CDR3 DNA reads TGTGCCAGCAAACAGGGATACTCTGGGGCCAACGTCCTGACTTTC. Its protein is CASKQGYSGANVLTF.